What follows are 3 T cell receptor beta chains derived from one specimen sequenced in a study of T cell responses to AZD1222 COVID-19 vaccine. The method was immunoSEQ multiplex PCR; TCRdb's version includes in-frame clones alone and lacks a portion of them. Of 150,000 to 200,000 clones listed, around 88% are singletons. This specimen consisted of peripheral blood, obtained 28 days after the second AZD1222 dose. Receptors originate from an adult who received the AZD1222 COVID-19 vaccine.

Note on this clone: At the DNA level, this CDR3 is encoded by other sequences in the same sample as well. This chain connects TRBV20-1 to TRBJ1-1, with no clear D. The CDR3 is 11 amino acids. The V gene's germline CDR1 is DFQATT and CDR2 SNEGSKA (reference sequence). V lost 0 bases and J lost 4, with 3 bases in between. CDR3 nucleotide sequence: TGCAGTGCTAGAGATAGCACTGAAGCTTTCTTT. Its protein product is CSARDSTEAFF.

The CDR3 nucleotides read TGCGCCAGCAGCCAAAATACAGATACGCAGTATTTT. Translation: CASSQNTDTQYF. The chain is built from TRBV4-1 and TRBJ2-3, with D unresolved. The CDR3 sequence is 12 residues long. Germline CDR1 and CDR2: MGHRA and YSYEKL. V was clipped by 2 bases and J by 3 bases, with 3 bases between them.

This rearrangement joins TRBV5-1 to TRBJ1-2; TRBD1 matches at 9 bases. Germline V gene lookup returns CDR1 SGHRS and CDR2 YFSETQ. With V trimmed by 3 bases and J by 6 bases, 6 bases remained unmatched. This CDR3 spans 14 amino acids. As DNA, the CDR3 is TGCGCCAGCAGCTCCGGGACAGGGAGCCATGGCTACACCTTC. Translating it yields CASSSGTGSHGYTF.